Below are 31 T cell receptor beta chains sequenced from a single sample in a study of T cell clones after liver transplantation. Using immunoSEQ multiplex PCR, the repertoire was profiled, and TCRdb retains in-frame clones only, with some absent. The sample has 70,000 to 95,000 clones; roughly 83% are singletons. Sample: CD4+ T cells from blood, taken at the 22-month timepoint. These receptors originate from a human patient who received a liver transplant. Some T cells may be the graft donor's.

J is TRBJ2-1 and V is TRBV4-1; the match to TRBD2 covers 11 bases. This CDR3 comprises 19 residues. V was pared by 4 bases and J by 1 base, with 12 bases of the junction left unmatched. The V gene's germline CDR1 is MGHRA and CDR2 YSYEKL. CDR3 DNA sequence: TGCGCCAGCAGCCGCCCCCCACCGGGACTAGCGGCTTCCTACAATGAGCAGTTCTTC. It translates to CASSRPPPGLAASYNEQFF.

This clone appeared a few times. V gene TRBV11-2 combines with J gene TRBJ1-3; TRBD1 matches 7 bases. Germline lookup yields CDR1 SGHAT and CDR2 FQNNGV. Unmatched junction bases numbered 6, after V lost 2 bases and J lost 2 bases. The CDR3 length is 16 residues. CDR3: CASSLRGGGTGNTIYF. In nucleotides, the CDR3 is TGTGCCAGCAGCTTACGAGGGGGCGGAACTGGAAACACCATATATTTT.

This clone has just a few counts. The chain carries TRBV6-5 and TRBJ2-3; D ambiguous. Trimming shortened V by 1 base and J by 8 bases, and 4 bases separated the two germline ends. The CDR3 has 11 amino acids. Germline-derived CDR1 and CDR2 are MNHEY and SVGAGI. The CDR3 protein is CASSYLGTQYF. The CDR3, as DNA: TGTGCCAGCAGTTACTTGGGTACGCAGTATTTT.

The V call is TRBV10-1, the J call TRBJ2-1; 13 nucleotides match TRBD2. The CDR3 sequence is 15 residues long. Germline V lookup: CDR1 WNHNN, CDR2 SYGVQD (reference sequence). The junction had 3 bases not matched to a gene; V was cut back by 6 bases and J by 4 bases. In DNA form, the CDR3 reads TGCGCCAGCAGACTAGCGGGAGGGCCGTACAATGAGCAGTTCTTC. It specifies CASRLAGGPYNEQFF.

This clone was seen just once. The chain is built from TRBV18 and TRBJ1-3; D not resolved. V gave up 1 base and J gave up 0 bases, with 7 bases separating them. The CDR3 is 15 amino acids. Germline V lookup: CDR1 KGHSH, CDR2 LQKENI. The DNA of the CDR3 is TGTGCCAGCTCACCACAGCGGCGCTCTGGAAACACCATATATTTT. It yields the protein CASSPQRRSGNTIYF. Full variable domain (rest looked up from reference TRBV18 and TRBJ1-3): NAGVMQNPRHLVRRRGQEARLRCSPMKGHSHVYWYRQLPEEGLKFMVYLQKENIIDESGMPKERFSAEFPKEGPSILRIQQVVRGDSAAYFCASSPQRRSGNTIYFGEGSWLTVV.

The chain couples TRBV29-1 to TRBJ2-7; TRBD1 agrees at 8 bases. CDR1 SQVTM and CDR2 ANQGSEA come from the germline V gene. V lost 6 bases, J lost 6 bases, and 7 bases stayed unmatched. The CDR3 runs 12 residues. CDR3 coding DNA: TGCAGCGTGGCGACAGGGGTACGCGAGCAGTACTTC. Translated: CSVATGVREQYF.

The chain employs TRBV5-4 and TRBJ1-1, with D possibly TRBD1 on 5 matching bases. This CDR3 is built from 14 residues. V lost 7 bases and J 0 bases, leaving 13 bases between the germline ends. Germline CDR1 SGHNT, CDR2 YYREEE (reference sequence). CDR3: CASQRGGVNTEAFF. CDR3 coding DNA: TGTGCCAGCCAGCGGGGCGGGGTGAACACTGAAGCTTTCTTT.

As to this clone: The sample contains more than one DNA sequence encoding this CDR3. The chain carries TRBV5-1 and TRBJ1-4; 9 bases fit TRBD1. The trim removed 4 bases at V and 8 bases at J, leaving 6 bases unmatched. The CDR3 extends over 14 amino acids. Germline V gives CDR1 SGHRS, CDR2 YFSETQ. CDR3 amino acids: CASSDRQGGEKLFF. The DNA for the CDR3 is TGCGCCAGCAGCGATAGACAGGGGGGAGAAAAACTGTTTTTT.

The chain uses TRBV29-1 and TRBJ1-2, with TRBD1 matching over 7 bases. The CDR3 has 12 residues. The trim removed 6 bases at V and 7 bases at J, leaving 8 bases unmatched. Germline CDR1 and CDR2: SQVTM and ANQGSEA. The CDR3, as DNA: TGCAGCGTCGACCGGGACAGCCTTGGCTACACCTTC. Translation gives CSVDRDSLGYTF.

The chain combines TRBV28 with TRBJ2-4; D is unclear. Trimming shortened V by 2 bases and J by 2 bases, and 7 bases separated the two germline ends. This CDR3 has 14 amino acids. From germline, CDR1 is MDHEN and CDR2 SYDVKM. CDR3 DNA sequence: TGTGCCAGCAGTTTAGGTACATCCAAAAACATTCAGTACTTC. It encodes CASSLGTSKNIQYF. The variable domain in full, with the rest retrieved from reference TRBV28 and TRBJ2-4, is DVKVTQSSRYLVKRTGEKVFLECVQDMDHENMFWYRQDPGLGLRLIYFSYDVKMKEKGDIPEGYSVSREKKERFSLILESASTNQTSMYLCASSLGTSKNIQYFGAGTRLSVL.

CDR3 residues: CASTTSGSEQYF. CDR3 DNA: TGTGCCAGCACTACTAGCGGGAGCGAGCAGTACTTC. The chain joins TRBV28 to TRBJ2-7, with TRBD2 matching 11 bases. Trimming removed 7 bases from V and 6 bases from J; junction bases left unmatched: 2. CDR1 is MDHEN, CDR2 SYDVKM, per germline. The CDR3 totals 12 residues. Looking up the rest from reference TRBV28 and TRBJ2-7 gives the full variable domain: DVKVTQSSRYLVKRTGEKVFLECVQDMDHENMFWYRQDPGLGLRLIYFSYDVKMKEKGDIPEGYSVSREKKERFSLILESASTNQTSMYLCASTTSGSEQYFGPGTRLTVT.

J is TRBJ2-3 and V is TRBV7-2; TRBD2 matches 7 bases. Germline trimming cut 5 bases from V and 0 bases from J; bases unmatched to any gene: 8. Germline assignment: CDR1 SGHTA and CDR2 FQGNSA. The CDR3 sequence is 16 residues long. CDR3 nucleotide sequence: TGTGCCAGCAGCCACCTCCTCGGGGGGAGCACAGATACGCAGTATTTT. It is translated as CASSHLLGGSTDTQYF.

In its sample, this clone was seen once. DNA of the CDR3: TGTGCCAGCAGCCCTCTCGATGCCCCCACAGATACGCAGTATTTT. It yields the protein CASSPLDAPTDTQYF. The genes are TRBV7-9 and TRBJ2-3; D unclear. The germline V gene encodes CDR1 SEHNR and CDR2 FQNEAQ (reference sequence). V lost 5 bases to trimming and J lost 2 bases, with 14 bases between them. CDR3 size: 15 residues. The full variable domain, with the rest looked up from reference TRBV7-9 and TRBJ2-3, is DTGVSQNPRHKITKRGQNVTFRCDPISEHNRLYWYRQTLGQGPEFLTYFQNEAQLEKSRLLSDRFSAERPKGSFSTLEIQRTEQGDSAMYLCASSPLDAPTDTQYFGPGTRLTVL.

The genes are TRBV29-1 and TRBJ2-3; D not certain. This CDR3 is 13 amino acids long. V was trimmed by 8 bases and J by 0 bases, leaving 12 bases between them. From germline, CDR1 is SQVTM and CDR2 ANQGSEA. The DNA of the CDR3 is TGCAGCCTATGTAAAACCAGCACAGATACGCAGTATTTT. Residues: CSLCKTSTDTQYF.

The CDR3 spells CASSLEGAIDTQYF. In nucleotides, the CDR3 is TGTGCCAGCAGCTTAGAGGGGGCAATAGATACGCAGTATTTT. V and J are TRBV7-9 and TRBJ2-3; 7 nucleotides match TRBD1. J gave up 5 bases and V 1 base, and 3 bases lay outside the gene matches. The CDR3 has 14 amino acids. Germline V lookup: CDR1 SEHNR, CDR2 FQNEAQ (reference sequence).

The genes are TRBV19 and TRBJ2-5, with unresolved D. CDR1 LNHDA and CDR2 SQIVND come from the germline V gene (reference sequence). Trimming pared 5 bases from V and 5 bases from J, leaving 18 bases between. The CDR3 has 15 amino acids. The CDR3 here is CASSPRNNPVETQYF. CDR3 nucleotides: TGTGCCAGTAGTCCACGTAACAACCCCGTGGAGACCCAGTACTTC.

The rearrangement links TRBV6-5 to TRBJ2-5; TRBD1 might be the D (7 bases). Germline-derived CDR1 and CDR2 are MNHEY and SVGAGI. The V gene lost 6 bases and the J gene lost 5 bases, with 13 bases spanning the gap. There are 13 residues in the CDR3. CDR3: CASRTRGVETQYF. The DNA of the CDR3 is TGTGCCAGCAGAACCAGGGGGGTTGAGACCCAGTACTTC.

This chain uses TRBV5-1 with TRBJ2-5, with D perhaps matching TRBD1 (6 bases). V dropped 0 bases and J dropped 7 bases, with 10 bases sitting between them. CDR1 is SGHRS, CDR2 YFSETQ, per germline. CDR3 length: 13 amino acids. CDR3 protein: CASSLDRAGTQYF. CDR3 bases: TGCGCCAGCAGCTTGGACAGGGCTGGGACCCAGTACTTC.

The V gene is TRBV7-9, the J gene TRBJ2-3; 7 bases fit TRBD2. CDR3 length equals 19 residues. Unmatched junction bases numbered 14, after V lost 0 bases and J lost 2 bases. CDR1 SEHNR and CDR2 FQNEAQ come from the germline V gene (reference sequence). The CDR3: CASSLAFNSAGSSTDTQYF. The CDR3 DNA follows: TGTGCCAGCAGCTTAGCCTTTAACTCAGCGGGGTCTTCCACAGATACGCAGTATTTT.

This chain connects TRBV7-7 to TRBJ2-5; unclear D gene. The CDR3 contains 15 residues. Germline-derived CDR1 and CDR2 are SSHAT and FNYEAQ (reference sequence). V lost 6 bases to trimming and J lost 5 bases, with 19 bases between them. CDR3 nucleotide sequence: TGTGCCAGCAGTTTCGACCGGGTCCCCGGGGAGACCCAGTACTTC. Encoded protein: CASSFDRVPGETQYF.

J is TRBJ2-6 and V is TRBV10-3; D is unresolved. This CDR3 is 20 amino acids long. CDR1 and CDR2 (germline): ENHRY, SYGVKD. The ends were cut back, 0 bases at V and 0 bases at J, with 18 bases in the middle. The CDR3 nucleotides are TGTGCCATCAGTGAGTCGGTCTACCGACGTACCATCTCTGGGGCCAACGTCCTGACTTTC. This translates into CAISESVYRRTISGANVLTF.

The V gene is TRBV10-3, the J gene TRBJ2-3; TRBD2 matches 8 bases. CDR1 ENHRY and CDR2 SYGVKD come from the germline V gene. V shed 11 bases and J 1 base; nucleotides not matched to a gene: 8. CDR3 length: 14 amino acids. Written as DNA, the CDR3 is TGTGCCGTCGGACTAGCCCTTGGCACAGATACGCAGTATTTT. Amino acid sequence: CAVGLALGTDTQYF.

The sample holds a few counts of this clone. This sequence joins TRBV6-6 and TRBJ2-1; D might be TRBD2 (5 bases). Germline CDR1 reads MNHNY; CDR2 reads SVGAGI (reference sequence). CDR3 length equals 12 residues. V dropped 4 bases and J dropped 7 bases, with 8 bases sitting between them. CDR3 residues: CASSSGLNEQFF. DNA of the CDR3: TGTGCCAGCAGTTCGGGGTTGAATGAGCAGTTCTTC.

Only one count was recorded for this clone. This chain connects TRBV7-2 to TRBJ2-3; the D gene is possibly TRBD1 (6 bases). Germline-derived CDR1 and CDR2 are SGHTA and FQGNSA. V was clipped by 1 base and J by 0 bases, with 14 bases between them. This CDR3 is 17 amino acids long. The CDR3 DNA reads TGTGCCAGCAGCTTAGGCGCCGGCACAGGGAGCACAGATACGCAGTATTTT. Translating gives CASSLGAGTGSTDTQYF.

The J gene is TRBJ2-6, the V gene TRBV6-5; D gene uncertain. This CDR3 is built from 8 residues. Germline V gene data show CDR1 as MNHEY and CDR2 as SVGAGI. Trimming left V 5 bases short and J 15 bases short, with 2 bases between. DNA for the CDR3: TGTGCCAGCAGTGCCCTGACTTTC. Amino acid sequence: CASSALTF.

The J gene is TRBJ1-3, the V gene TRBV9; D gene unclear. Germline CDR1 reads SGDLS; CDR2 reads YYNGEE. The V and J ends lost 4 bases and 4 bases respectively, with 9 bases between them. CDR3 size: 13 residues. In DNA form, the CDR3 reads TGTGCCAGCAGCCCGTCTATCGGAAACACCATATATTTT. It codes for CASSPSIGNTIYF.

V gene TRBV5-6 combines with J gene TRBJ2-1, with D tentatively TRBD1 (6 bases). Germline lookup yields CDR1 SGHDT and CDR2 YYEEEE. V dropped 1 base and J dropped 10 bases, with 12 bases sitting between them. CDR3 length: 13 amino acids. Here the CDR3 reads CASSLWSGTEQFF. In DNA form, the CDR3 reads TGTGCCAGCAGCTTGTGGTCCGGGACAGAGCAGTTCTTC.

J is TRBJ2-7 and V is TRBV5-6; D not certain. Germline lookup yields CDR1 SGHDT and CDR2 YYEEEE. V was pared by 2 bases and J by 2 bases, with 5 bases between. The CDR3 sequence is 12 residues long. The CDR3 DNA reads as TGTGCCAGCAGCTTACAGACCTACGAGCAGTACTTC. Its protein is CASSLQTYEQYF.

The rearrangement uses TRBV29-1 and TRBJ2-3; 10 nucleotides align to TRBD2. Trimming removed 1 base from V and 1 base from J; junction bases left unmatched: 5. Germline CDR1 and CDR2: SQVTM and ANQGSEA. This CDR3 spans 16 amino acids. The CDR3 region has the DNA TGCAGCGTTGAAGGAGCGGGAGGGCTGGGCACAGATACGCAGTATTTT. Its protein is CSVEGAGGLGTDTQYF.

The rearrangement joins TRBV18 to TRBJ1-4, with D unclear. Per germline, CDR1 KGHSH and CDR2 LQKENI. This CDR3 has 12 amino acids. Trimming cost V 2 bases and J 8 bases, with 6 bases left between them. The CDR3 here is CASSPDEEKLFF. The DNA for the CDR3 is TGTGCCAGCTCACCAGATGAAGAAAAACTGTTTTTT.

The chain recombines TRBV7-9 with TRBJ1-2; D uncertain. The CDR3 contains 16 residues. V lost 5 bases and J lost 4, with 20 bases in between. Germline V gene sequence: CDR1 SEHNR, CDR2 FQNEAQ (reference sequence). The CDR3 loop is CASSPRSPGRSYGYTF. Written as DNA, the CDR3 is TGTGCCAGCAGCCCCCGGTCTCCTGGAAGGAGCTATGGCTACACCTTC.